This record looks at one TCR beta chain sequence and its context. This clonotype turned up a few times. No cognate antigen has been identified for it. No clone much larger than this one lies a single base away; base qualities are absent. The instrument given in TCRdb is Illumina HiSeq 2500. Quantitative 5'-RACE with molecular barcodes was the method used to prepare the TCR beta libraries. In the original analysis: To identify disease-linked TCR variants, a new computational method was used, one built on a probabilistic model of VDJ rearrangement. TCRdb applied fastp at Q25 and MiXCR to the public reads, then kept only in-frame beta chains. When rows share a CDR3 protein, they turn into one entry using the most common DNA and genes. The V and J calls were not made by the authors but by TCRdb's processing. The sample data list roughly 350,000 distinct CDR3 sequences, and 8% of these were observed just once. More than 14% of the sample goes to the ten largest clones.

Taken from the germline V gene, the CDR1 and CDR2 loops are SGHRS and YFSETQ. Germline trimming amounts to 4 bases on V and 1 base on J, with 5 as the count of junction bases outside the gene matches. The cysteine opens and the phenylalanine closes a CDR3 of 14 amino acids. Of the read, only the CDR3 DNA is kept; its 42 bases are in frame from base 1. The sample comes from a study of CD8 T cells in ankylosing spondylitis (dated by TCRdb to the late 2010s). Background for the entire study: To find TCR variants linked to disease, the study profiled T cell receptor beta repertoires in ankylosing spondylitis patients and healthy donors. Samples of peripheral blood were taken, and for ankylosing spondylitis patients, synovial fluid was collected as well. The full study cohort comprised roughly 24 ankylosing spondylitis patients and some 110 healthy donors.

Results and caveats for the whole study, not just this receptor: A TCR beta motif of about 8 highly homologous amino acid variants appeared characteristic of blood from ankylosing spondylitis patients. The disease-linked clones were reported as significantly enriched in matched synovial fluid samples from ankylosing spondylitis patients. The disease-linked clones showed a CD8+ phenotype and occurred at relatively low frequencies in peripheral blood. Some of the motif variants had been reported before in the synovial fluid and blood of reactive arthritis patients, a finding that suggests common disease-initiation mechanisms.

The chain is encoded by TRBV5-1 joined to TRBJ2-7; 7 middle bases align to TRBD2. Sequenced sample: blood, either unsorted or a sorted T cell fraction (not recorded which). This TCR was sampled from a male donor with ankylosing spondylitis. The DNA sequence reads TGCGCCAGCAGCATAACTAGCGCTTCCTACGAGCAGTACTTC. Its amino acids are CASSITSASYEQYF.